These 17 T cell receptor beta chains were all obtained from the same sample, sequenced in a study of blood T cell repertoires in COVID-19. The data were produced by immunoSEQ multiplex PCR, yet TCRdb's version contains in-frame clones alone and is incomplete. The sample has 400,000 to 550,000 clones; roughly 89% are singletons. Source material: peripheral blood. The receptor set was obtained from a woman in her 30s with acute or convalescent COVID-19.

This chain uses TRBV5-1 with TRBJ1-2, with D maybe TRBD1 (6 bases). The CDR3 loop spans 15 amino acids. Deletions cut 3 bases from V and 2 bases from J, with 14 bases between. The germline V gene encodes CDR1 SGHRS and CDR2 YFSETQ. CDR3 region: CASSSAGGANYGYTF. The DNA for the CDR3 is TGCGCCAGCAGCTCGGCGGGGGGGGCGAACTATGGCTACACCTTC.

V gene TRBV14 combines with J gene TRBJ1-6; D gene ambiguous. The CDR3 spans 14 residues. Trimming shortened V by 1 base and J by 5 bases, and 6 bases separated the two germline ends. Germline CDR1 SGHDN, CDR2 FVKESK. The CDR3 nucleotides are TGTGCCAGCAGCCAAGGACAAAATAATTCACCCCTCCACTTT. Protein: CASSQGQNNSPLHF.

This clone appeared a single time. This chain uses TRBV5-1 with TRBJ1-1; D unresolved. The V gene's germline CDR1 is SGHRS and CDR2 YFSETQ. This CDR3 spans 17 amino acids. V dropped 7 bases and J dropped 2 bases, with 24 bases sitting between them. The CDR3, as DNA: TGCGCCAGCCACCCCGAAAGCTGGACGGGAGGAAACACTGAAGCTTTCTTT. Translating gives CASHPESWTGGNTEAFF.

This clone was picked up one time. The V gene is TRBV9, the J gene TRBJ1-2; the D is unclear. V was cut by 3 bases and J by 8 bases, with 17 bases left in between. The V gene's germline CDR1 is SGDLS and CDR2 YYNGEE. CDR3 length: 14 residues. CDR3 nucleotides: TGTGCCAGCAGCGCCTCTATGGGAGGAGGGGGCTACACCTTC. The encoded protein is CASSASMGGGGYTF.

The chain is built from TRBV5-4 and TRBJ2-5; unclear D gene. The V gene lost 1 base and the J gene lost 2 bases, with 21 bases spanning the gap. The CDR3 consists of 18 residues. Germline V gives CDR1 SGHNT, CDR2 YYREEE (reference sequence). As DNA, the CDR3 is TGTGCCAGCAGCTTGTCGTATATTATAGCTGGAGATCAAGAGACCCAGTACTTC. Protein sequence: CASSLSYIIAGDQETQYF.

The genes are TRBV2 and TRBJ2-2; 13 bases line up with TRBD2. The ends lost 7 bases at V and 4 bases at J; junction bases unmatched: 3. Germline V gene sequence: CDR1 SNHLY, CDR2 FYNNEI. The CDR3 extends over 15 amino acids. CDR3 residues: CASTRLAGGTGELFF. In nucleotides, the CDR3 is TGTGCCAGCACGAGACTAGCGGGGGGCACCGGGGAGCTGTTTTTT.

The chain couples TRBV28 to TRBJ1-5; 8 nucleotides align to TRBD1. This CDR3 is 15 amino acids long. The germline gives CDR1 MDHEN, CDR2 SYDVKM. Losses at the gene ends were 5 bases for V and 2 bases for J; bases not matched to a gene: 5. Here the CDR3 reads CASSLDRGGNQPQHF. CDR3 nucleotide sequence: TGTGCCAGCAGTCTTGACAGGGGAGGCAATCAGCCCCAGCATTTT.

V gene TRBV3-1 (or the pseudogene TRBV3-2) combines with J gene TRBJ2-7; 7 bases match TRBD1. V lost 5 bases to trimming and J lost 4 bases; unmatched junction nucleotides: 8. Germline V gene lookup returns CDR1 LGHDT and CDR2 YNNKEL (reference sequence). CDR3 length equals 14 residues. CDR3 residues: CASSSRARGYEQYF. DNA of the CDR3: TGTGCCAGCAGCTCCAGAGCCAGGGGGTACGAGCAGTACTTC.

V is TRBV19 and J is TRBJ2-1; a weak D match, TRBD1 (5 bases). Germline assignment: CDR1 LNHDA and CDR2 SQIVND (reference sequence). The CDR3 runs 12 residues. V was shortened by 4 bases and J by 12 bases, with 13 bases between the two germline ends. Here the CDR3 DNA reads TGTGCCAGTAGTAGTGAGTGGCAGGGGCAGTTCTTC. Amino acids: CASSSEWQGQFF.

The chain carries TRBV30 and TRBJ1-2, with TRBD1 as a possible D gene (5 bases). The V and J ends lost 7 bases and 8 bases respectively, with 20 bases between them. The CDR3 spans 13 residues. The V gene's germline CDR1 is GTSNPN and CDR2 SVGIG (reference sequence). Written as DNA, the CDR3 is TGTGCCTTGCAAGCGTGGGGCCTTGGGGGCTACACCTTC. It encodes CALQAWGLGGYTF.

The chain combines TRBV2 with TRBJ2-2; 8 bases agree with TRBD1. The germline CDR1 and CDR2 sequences are SNHLY and FYNNEI. Losses at the gene ends were 6 bases for V and 0 bases for J; bases not matched to a gene: 3. CDR3 size: 15 residues. The CDR3 sequence: CASRVQGANTGELFF. CDR3 in DNA: TGTGCCAGCAGGGTACAGGGGGCGAACACCGGGGAGCTGTTTTTT.

The chain couples TRBV4-2 to TRBJ1-1; no firm D call. This CDR3 spans 12 amino acids. V was cut by 4 bases and J by 7 bases, with 10 bases left in between. CDR1 and CDR2 (germline): LGHNA, YNFKEQ. For the CDR3, the DNA is TGTGCCAGCAGCCTTGGCGAGGGTGAAGCTTTCTTT. It encodes CASSLGEGEAFF.

The chain carries TRBV5-1 and TRBJ1-1; 7 bases map to TRBD1. The CDR3 has 13 amino acids. The V gene end was trimmed by 4 bases and the J gene end by 7 bases; junction bases not matched to a gene: 7. Germline assignment: CDR1 SGHRS and CDR2 YFSETQ. CDR3 coding DNA: TGCGCCAGCAGCCGTATAGACAGGGATGAAGCTTTCTTT. Translating gives CASSRIDRDEAFF.

V usage is TRBV2 and J usage is TRBJ1-5; TRBD1 matches at 9 bases. V was pared by 7 bases and J by 0 bases, with 13 bases of the junction left unmatched. In germline, CDR1 is SNHLY, CDR2 FYNNEI. There are 18 residues in the CDR3. This chain's CDR3 is CASTRQRTGDYSNQPQHF. Written as DNA, the CDR3 is TGTGCCAGCACCAGACAGAGGACAGGGGATTATAGCAATCAGCCCCAGCATTTT.

The J gene is TRBJ2-2, the V gene TRBV27, with D possibly matching TRBD2 (5 bases). Germline CDR1 is MNHEY and CDR2 is SMNVEV (reference sequence). The CDR3 is 13 amino acids. V was shortened by 5 bases and J by 4 bases, with 8 bases between the two germline ends. CDR3 DNA: TGTGCCAGCAGTCTAGGGAGCACCGGGGAGCTGTTTTTT. Encoded protein: CASSLGSTGELFF.

This CDR3 is CATRGVGPEAFF. For the CDR3, the DNA is TGTGCCACCAGGGGAGTTGGGCCTGAAGCTTTCTTT. This chain links TRBV24-1 with TRBJ1-1; D uncertain. This CDR3 has 12 amino acids. The V and J ends lost 7 bases and 6 bases respectively, with 11 bases between them. Germline loops: CDR1 KGHDR, CDR2 SFDVKD.

This clone has just one count. The chain couples TRBV2 to TRBJ2-5; no firm D call. This CDR3 has 15 amino acids. Germline V lookup: CDR1 SNHLY, CDR2 FYNNEI. Between the trimmed V and J ends, which lost 4 bases and 1 base, there was a span of 13 bases. The CDR3 reads CASSVARRSQETQYF. CDR3 DNA sequence: TGTGCCAGCAGTGTGGCTAGACGCTCCCAAGAGACCCAGTACTTC. The full variable domain, rest sourced from reference TRBV2 and TRBJ2-5, is EPEVTQTPSHQVTQMGQEVILRCVPISNHLYFYWYRQILGQKVEFLVSFYNNEISEKSEIFDDQFSVERPDGSNFTLKIRSTKLEDSAMYFCASSVARRSQETQYFGPGTRLLVL.